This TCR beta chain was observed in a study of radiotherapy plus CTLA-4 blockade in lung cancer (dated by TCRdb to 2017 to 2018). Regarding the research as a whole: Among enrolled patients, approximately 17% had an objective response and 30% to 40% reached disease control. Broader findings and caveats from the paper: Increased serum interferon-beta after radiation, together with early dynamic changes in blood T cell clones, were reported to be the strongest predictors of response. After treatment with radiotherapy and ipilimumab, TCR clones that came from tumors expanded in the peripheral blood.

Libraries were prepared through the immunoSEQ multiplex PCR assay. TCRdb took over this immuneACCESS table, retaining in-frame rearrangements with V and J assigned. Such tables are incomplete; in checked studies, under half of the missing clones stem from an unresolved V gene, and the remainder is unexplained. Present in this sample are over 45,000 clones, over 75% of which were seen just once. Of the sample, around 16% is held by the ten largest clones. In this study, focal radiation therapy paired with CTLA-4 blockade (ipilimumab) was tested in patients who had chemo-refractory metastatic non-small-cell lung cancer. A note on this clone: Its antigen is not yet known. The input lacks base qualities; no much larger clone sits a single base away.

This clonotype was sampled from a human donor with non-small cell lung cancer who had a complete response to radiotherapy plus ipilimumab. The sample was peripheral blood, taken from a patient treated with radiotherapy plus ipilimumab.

The encoded CDR3 is CASSLLNYRGRDYGYTF. The DNA reads as follows: TGTGCCAGCAGCTTGTTGAATTACAGGGGGCGGGACTATGGCTACACCTTC. The sequence joins TRBV7-8 to TRBJ1-2; the junction holds 9 bases that match TRBD1. Looking up the germline V gene yields CDR1 SGHVS and CDR2 FQNEAQ. Taken from cysteine to phenylalanine, the CDR3 has 17 residues. Only the CDR3 portion is preserved as DNA: 51 bases, with reading frame beginning at the first base. For this chain, trimming is 3 bases at the V end and 3 bases at the J end, and the number of junction bases without a gene match is 11.